This T cell receptor (beta chain) comes out of a study of a mutant IDH1 vaccine in newly diagnosed glioma. The V gene end was trimmed by 1 base and the J gene end by 0 bases; junction bases not matched to a gene: 7. Germline V gene sequence: CDR1 SGHTS, CDR2 YDEGEE. The CDR3 is 17 residues long. Time point defined: week 11, during vaccination. Every vaccination contained 300 ug of the mutant IDH1 20-mer peptide and was paired with topical imiquimod. TCRdb keeps only in-frame clones here, not all; method: immunoSEQ multiplex PCR. This sample has 60,000 or so clones; over 75% occur once, and the top ten carry 1.5% to 2%. Comments on this clone: The target antigen is unknown.

Sequencing used PBMCs, obtained from a glioma patient whose treatment included an IDH1 peptide vaccine. The TCR sequence derives from a man aged 40-55 years with glioma. This rearrangement joins TRBV5-8 to TRBJ1-3; 7 nucleotides line up with TRBD1. The CDR3 DNA reads TGTGCCAGCAGCTTGAATCGACAGGGCTCCTCTGGAAACACCATATATTTT. It yields the protein CASSLNRQGSSGNTIYF.